Below are 32 T cell receptor beta chains sequenced from a single sample in a study of cytomegalovirus exposure and HLA in healthy donors. The PCR contained 60 Vbeta and 13 Jbeta primers. Repertoires were generated with immunoSEQ multiplex PCR, while TCRdb's copy carries only in-frame clones and drops some. The table has about 45,000 clones, 51% seen once. Material for sequencing was PBMCs. Every receptor here comes from a man aged 55 to 69 in good health and CMV-seronegative.

The chain is built from TRBV29-1 and TRBJ2-2; 10 positions match TRBD2. The CDR3 runs to 16 residues. The germline CDR1 and CDR2 sequences are SQVTM and ANQGSEA. The ends lost 5 bases at V and 3 bases at J; junction bases unmatched: 9. In nucleotides, the CDR3 is TGCAGCGTTCCAGCGGTCGGACTAGCGGACACCGGGGAGCTGTTTTTT. Translation: CSVPAVGLADTGELFF.

The rearrangement uses TRBV6-1 and TRBJ1-2; 8 bases are a match to TRBD1. Trimming cost V 6 bases and J 4 bases; bases outside gene matches: 10. The germline V gene encodes CDR1 MNHNS and CDR2 SASEGT. CDR3 length equals 15 residues. The CDR3 nucleotides are TGTGCCAGCAGCATCTCCCAGGGGGCGTCCTATGGCTACACCTTC. Translating gives CASSISQGASYGYTF.

This chain uses TRBV30 with TRBJ2-7, with a possible D match to TRBD2 (5 bases). The CDR3 consists of 14 residues. Germline CDR1 reads GTSNPN; CDR2 reads SVGIG (reference sequence). Trimming took 0 bases from V and 3 from J, leaving 12 bases between them. The CDR3 DNA is TGTGCCTGGAGTGTAACGGGATCCCACTACGAGCAGTACTTC. It specifies CAWSVTGSHYEQYF.

The chain links TRBV7-2 to TRBJ2-5, with a tentative D call TRBD2 (5 bases). Between the trimmed V and J ends, which lost 2 bases and 1 base, there was a span of 11 bases. CDR1 and CDR2 (germline): SGHTA, FQGNSA. The CDR3 length is 15 residues. The CDR3 DNA sequence: TGTGCCAGCAGCTTACAGCGGCGCCTCCAAGAGACCCAGTACTTC. It specifies CASSLQRRLQETQYF.

The rearrangement joins TRBV19 to TRBJ2-1; tentative D call: TRBD2 (6 bases). The CDR3 runs 12 residues. With 9 bases removed from V and 5 bases from J, the gap between germline ends came to 11 bases. CDR1 is LNHDA and CDR2 is SQIVND in the germline V gene (reference sequence). The CDR3 nucleotides read TGTGCCAGCCTAGCGCCCGACAATGAGCAGTTCTTC. Amino acids: CASLAPDNEQFF.

The chain couples TRBV29-1 to TRBJ1-2; 7 nucleotides match TRBD1. The germline V gene encodes CDR1 SQVTM and CDR2 ANQGSEA. The CDR3 has 12 residues. V lost 6 bases to trimming and J lost 7 bases; unmatched junction nucleotides: 8. The CDR3 nucleotides read TGCAGCGTGGACCCCCAGGGGGTTGGCTACACCTTC. This codes for CSVDPQGVGYTF.

This clone is medium-sized. The rearrangement joins TRBV21-1 to TRBJ2-3; the table names TRBD2, a call not compared with the DNA. TRBV21-1 is termed a pseudogene. This CDR3 spans 17 amino acids. The CDR3 reads CASSKKTRSRHTDTQYF. The CDR3 nucleotides are TGTGCCAGCAGCAAAAAGACTAGATCGCGGCACACAGATACGCAGTATTTT.

This clone was detected a few times. The J gene is TRBJ2-2, the V gene TRBV29-1; a weak D match, TRBD2 (5 bases). The CDR3 spans 13 residues. Germline CDR1 is SQVTM and CDR2 is ANQGSEA. V lost 5 bases to trimming and J lost 0 bases, with 7 bases between them. For the CDR3, the DNA is TGCAGCGTTTCCGGGGCGAACACCGGGGAGCTGTTTTTT. Translation gives CSVSGANTGELFF.

The V call is TRBV7-9, the J call TRBJ2-7; D is possibly TRBD1 (5 bases). Trimming pared 4 bases from V and 1 base from J, leaving 11 bases between. Germline-derived CDR1 and CDR2 are SEHNR and FQNEAQ (reference sequence). This CDR3 has 14 amino acids. The CDR3 DNA is TGTGCCAGCAGCTCATCGACAGATTCCTACGAGCAGTACTTC. Translation: CASSSSTDSYEQYF.

This clone appeared a few times. The rearrangement links TRBV4-1 to TRBJ2-4, with D possibly TRBD2 on 6 matching bases. CDR1 and CDR2 (germline): MGHRA, YSYEKL. V was cut by 0 bases and J by 3 bases, with 21 bases left in between. The CDR3 totals 19 residues. CDR3 DNA sequence: TGCGCCAGCAGCCAAGATAATAGCGGAGATCCTACCGTCAAAAACATTCAGTACTTC. Translated: CASSQDNSGDPTVKNIQYF.

This clone was seen a few times. The chain carries TRBV5-4 and TRBJ2-1; D gene ambiguous. This CDR3 is built from 13 residues. With 4 bases removed from V and 8 bases from J, the gap between germline ends came to 13 bases. The germline gives CDR1 SGHNT, CDR2 YYREEE (reference sequence). The CDR3 protein is CASSPVSNDEQFF. CDR3 DNA: TGTGCCAGCAGCCCCGTGAGCAACGATGAGCAGTTCTTC.

V usage is TRBV27 and J usage is TRBJ2-4; 7 bases align to TRBD2. Unmatched junction bases numbered 4, after V lost 5 bases and J lost 3 bases. CDR3 length: 14 amino acids. Germline V CDR1 and CDR2: MNHEY, SMNVEV (reference sequence). CDR3 amino acids: CASSPWEGKNIQYF. The CDR3 bases are TGTGCCAGCAGTCCCTGGGAGGGCAAAAACATTCAGTACTTC.

The chain has TRBV19 and TRBJ1-1; 8 positions agree with TRBD1. The CDR3 extends over 12 amino acids. Germline lookup yields CDR1 LNHDA and CDR2 SQIVND (reference sequence). Unmatched junction bases numbered 3, after V lost 8 bases and J lost 4 bases. For the CDR3, the DNA is TGTGCCAGTTCGACAGGGGTCACTGAAGCTTTCTTT. This codes for CASSTGVTEAFF. The variable domain in full, with the rest retrieved from reference TRBV19 and TRBJ1-1, is DGGITQSPKYLFRKEGQNVTLSCEQNLNHDAMYWYRQDPGQGLRLIYYSQIVNDFQKGDIAEGYSVSREKKESFPLTVTSAQKNPTAFYLCASSTGVTEAFFGQGTRLTVV.

This clone was counted only a few times. The gene calls are TRBV7-9 and TRBJ2-7; D is undetermined. The CDR3 has 13 amino acids. V was trimmed by 1 base and J by 3 bases, leaving 7 bases between them. Germline-derived CDR1 and CDR2 are SEHNR and FQNEAQ (reference sequence). CDR3 loop: CASSLVWSYEQYF. CDR3 bases: TGTGCCAGCAGCTTAGTTTGGAGCTACGAGCAGTACTTC.

This clone was detected a few times. The chain combines TRBV7-6 with TRBJ2-3; D perhaps matches TRBD2 (6 bases). Trimming removed 3 bases from V and 3 bases from J, with 13 bases in between. In germline, CDR1 is SGHVS, CDR2 FNYEAQ. There are 15 residues in the CDR3. The chain's CDR3 is CASSFRDSNTDTQYF. As DNA, the CDR3 is TGTGCCAGCAGCTTCCGGGACTCAAATACAGATACGCAGTATTTT.

V gene TRBV28 combines with J gene TRBJ1-1; the D is unclear. The CDR3 spans 14 residues. V lost 2 bases and J lost 2, with 9 bases in between. Germline assignment: CDR1 MDHEN and CDR2 SYDVKM. The CDR3 DNA reads as TGTGCCAGCAGTTTAGCCAGGCCCAACACTGAAGCTTTCTTT. As protein: CASSLARPNTEAFF.

This sequence joins TRBV2 and TRBJ2-1; TRBD2 matches 9 bases. Trimming removed 6 bases from V and 8 bases from J; junction bases left unmatched: 8. Germline V gene data show CDR1 as SNHLY and CDR2 as FYNNEI. The CDR3 extends over 14 amino acids. The CDR3 region has the DNA TGTGCCAGCAGGGGGGGACTAGCCGTGGATGAGCAGTTCTTC. It yields the protein CASRGGLAVDEQFF.

The CDR3 spells CASTADRTYGYTF. In DNA, the CDR3 is TGTGCCAGCACCGCCGACAGGACCTATGGCTACACCTTC. J is TRBJ1-2 and V is TRBV28; D perhaps matches TRBD1 (6 bases). The CDR3 totals 13 residues. V gave up 7 bases and J gave up 4 bases, with 13 bases separating them. Germline CDR1 is MDHEN and CDR2 is SYDVKM.

DNA of the CDR3: TGCGCCAGCGGCCAGGGGGAATCAGCTGGAAACACCATATATTTT. It yields the protein CASGQGESAGNTIYF. The rearrangement links TRBV5-1 to TRBJ1-3; 7 positions match TRBD1. The V and J ends lost 7 bases and 2 bases, in that order; junction bases with no gene match: 9. Germline V CDR1 and CDR2: SGHRS, YFSETQ. The CDR3 has 15 amino acids.

The rearrangement uses TRBV14 and TRBJ1-1; D gene ambiguous. The CDR3 consists of 12 residues. Per germline, CDR1 SGHDN and CDR2 FVKESK. Trimming took off 3 bases at V and 8 bases at J, with 10 bases between the two ends. Written as DNA, the CDR3 is TGTGCCAGCAGCCATTATAATCAGGAAGCTTTCTTT. It codes for CASSHYNQEAFF.

The CDR3 protein is CASSGWTSGDNEQFF. The CDR3 nucleotides read TGTGCCAGCAGTGGCTGGACTAGCGGTGACAATGAGCAGTTCTTC. The V and J genes are TRBV25-1 and TRBJ2-1; 10 bases match TRBD2. V trimming: 4 bases; J trimming: 5 bases; junction bases outside the gene matches: 5. CDR1 is MGHDK and CDR2 is SYGVNS in the germline V gene. CDR3 length equals 15 residues.

The chain combines TRBV30 with TRBJ1-2, with D possibly TRBD1 on 6 matching bases. Germline loops: CDR1 GTSNPN, CDR2 SVGIG (reference sequence). The CDR3 runs 16 residues. V shed 3 bases and J shed 2 bases, with 19 bases lying between them. The CDR3 DNA sequence: TGTGCCTGGAGACATGAGACAGGCCCTTTAAACTATGGCTACACCTTC. Encoded protein: CAWRHETGPLNYGYTF.

The chain carries TRBV10-3 and TRBJ2-6; D unresolved. Germline V CDR1 and CDR2: ENHRY, SYGVKD. The CDR3 covers 19 residues. Trimming took off 3 bases at V and 0 bases at J, with 18 bases between the two ends. CDR3 DNA: TGTGCCATCAGTGATCGACTGGAATCGGCGGTCTCTGGGGCCAACGTCCTGACTTTC. This sequence encodes CAISDRLESAVSGANVLTF.

The rearrangement joins TRBV18 to TRBJ2-7; 10 nucleotides align to TRBD1. Per the germline V gene, CDR1 is KGHSH and CDR2 is LQKENI. This CDR3 comprises 15 residues. J gave up 4 bases and V 0 bases, and 3 bases lay outside the gene matches. The chain's CDR3 is CASSPPRGQGYEQYF. In nucleotides, the CDR3 is TGTGCCAGCTCACCACCGCGGGGACAGGGGTACGAGCAGTACTTC.

This chain connects TRBV27 to TRBJ2-1; 7 bases agree with TRBD2. CDR1 and CDR2 (germline): MNHEY, SMNVEV (reference sequence). V shed 7 bases and J 7 bases; nucleotides not matched to a gene: 4. The CDR3 runs to 12 residues. The CDR3 nucleotides read TGTGCCAGCATGCGGGGGAGTAATGAGCAGTTCTTC. Translation gives CASMRGSNEQFF.

This chain connects TRBV5-4 to TRBJ2-1; D is undetermined. The CDR3 consists of 13 residues. V lost 4 bases, J lost 10 bases, and 15 bases lay in between. In germline, CDR1 is SGHNT, CDR2 YYREEE (reference sequence). The CDR3 protein is CASSKEIGDEQFF. The DNA for the CDR3 is TGTGCCAGCAGCAAGGAGATTGGAGACGAGCAGTTCTTC. Supplemented by reference TRBV5-4 and TRBJ2-1, the full variable domain reads ETGVTQSPTHLIKTRGQQVTLRCSSQSGHNTVSWYQQALGQGPQFIFQYYREEENGRGNFPPRFSGLQFPNYSSELNVNALELDDSALYLCASSKEIGDEQFFGPGTRLTVL.

This clone was picked up a small number of times. The chain recombines TRBV27 with TRBJ1-1; perhaps TRBD1 as D (5 bases). The CDR3 spans 13 residues. Germline-derived CDR1 and CDR2 are MNHEY and SMNVEV (reference sequence). The ends were cut back, 9 bases at V and 2 bases at J, with 13 bases in the middle. The CDR3 sequence is CASRPQGNTEAFF. DNA for the CDR3: TGTGCCAGTAGACCGCAGGGAAACACTGAAGCTTTCTTT.

The V and J genes are TRBV28 and TRBJ1-2, with D uncertain. In germline, CDR1 is MDHEN, CDR2 SYDVKM. The CDR3 sequence is 12 residues long. V lost 6 bases, J lost 5 bases, and 10 bases lay in between. The chain's CDR3 is CASSQRSYGYTF. CDR3 coding DNA: TGTGCCAGCAGCCAAAGGAGTTATGGCTACACCTTC.

The chain combines TRBV5-1 with TRBJ2-3, with 8 bases identical to TRBD2. Germline lookup yields CDR1 SGHRS and CDR2 YFSETQ. CDR3 length: 16 amino acids. Losses at the gene ends were 2 bases for V and 2 bases for J; bases not matched to a gene: 7. This chain's CDR3 is CASSLQPGLDTDTQYF. CDR3 sequence (DNA): TGCGCCAGCAGCTTACAACCGGGACTAGACACAGATACGCAGTATTTT.

The table lists this clone with a count of one. The chain couples TRBV19 to TRBJ2-7; 11 positions match TRBD1. The CDR3 loop spans 16 amino acids. Germline CDR1 and CDR2: LNHDA and SQIVND (reference sequence). The V segment lost 10 bases and the J segment 1 base; nucleotides outside the gene matches: 12. This CDR3 is CATSSVRDRGSYEQYF. The CDR3 DNA reads as TGTGCCACCTCCTCCGTTCGGGACAGGGGGTCCTACGAGCAGTACTTC. Full variable domain (outside the CDR3, taken from reference TRBV19 and TRBJ2-7): DGGITQSPKYLFRKEGQNVTLSCEQNLNHDAMYWYRQDPGQGLRLIYYSQIVNDFQKGDIAEGYSVSREKKESFPLTVTSAQKNPTAFYLCATSSVRDRGSYEQYFGPGTRLTVT.

This clone was picked up one time. The genes are TRBV13 and TRBJ2-7; 7 nucleotides match TRBD1. Trimming at V came to 4 bases and at J to 0 bases, leaving 6 bases not matched to a gene. Germline-derived CDR1 and CDR2 are PRHDT and FYEKMQ (reference sequence). The CDR3 runs to 15 residues. CDR3 region: CASSSTGTSSYEQYF. The CDR3 region has the DNA TGTGCCAGCAGCTCGACAGGGACGAGCTCCTACGAGCAGTACTTC. Using reference TRBV13 and TRBJ2-7 for the parts outside the CDR3, the full variable domain is AAGVIQSPRHLIKEKRETATLKCYPIPRHDTVYWYQQGPGQDPQFLISFYEKMQSDKGSIPDRFSAQQFSDYHSELNMSSLELGDSALYFCASSSTGTSSYEQYFGPGTRLTVT.

The rearrangement joins TRBV2 to TRBJ1-5, with 9 bases fitting TRBD1. Germline values: CDR1 SNHLY, CDR2 FYNNEI. The CDR3 contains 15 residues. The ends lost 6 bases at V and 0 bases at J; junction bases unmatched: 3. CDR3 bases: TGTGCCAGCAGCGGGACAGGGATTAGCAATCAGCCCCAGCATTTT. The encoded protein is CASSGTGISNQPQHF.